This T cell receptor (beta chain) was profiled in a study of human T cells and chemical hapten exposure listed by TCRdb under 2021. Regarding the study in general: For sensitization, 2% DPC in acetone was applied to a roughly 2 cm by roughly 2 cm area of upper inner arm skin. Patch testing on the upper back used Finn chambers containing 0.01% DPC, with scoring done after 6 days according to International Contact Dermatitis Research Group standards. The patient cohort, mostly female, included alopecia areata with under or over 50% scalp involvement, alopecia totalis and alopecia universalis. Blood was sampled from patients pre-sensitization (week 0) and at 2, 6 and about 24 weeks after DPC sensitization. Peripheral blood TCR repertoire changes were tracked in vivo in alopecia patients during primary and secondary sensitization to the hapten diphenylcyclopropenone (DPC). Throughout the study period of 20 to 30 weeks, patients also received therapeutic DPC doses to the scalp every week. Some 29 alopecia patients gave blood for TCR sequencing at one to four time points (pre-sensitization, 2, 6 and 24 weeks). Libraries were pooled for sequencing, and per-sample TCR yields varied mainly because of small differences in library volumes within the pool. What the study reported, not specific to this receptor: Patch test score correlated positively with the number of PT1 expanded TCRs, reaching significance at thresholds 8, 16 and 32 but not at 4. Alopecia, a presumed autoimmune disease, was present in all patients, so the immune response of the patients might differ from that of healthy individuals. DPC sensitization did not change the number of TCRs with a frequency above 1 in 1000, and there was no evidence of changes in global repertoire structure. Significantly more large CDR3 similarity clusters were formed by expanded TCRs than by pre-sensitization or healthy control sets, consistent with antigen-driven responses. After repeated subsampling, changes were observed in the strength of the expansion versus patch-test correlation and in the threshold at which the correlation became significant.

Libraries were built with RACE. The run used a NextSeq 500. During library preparation, unique molecular identifiers were attached to individual cDNA molecules so that TCRs could be counted quantitatively and reproducibly. Both TCR alpha and TCR beta chains were sequenced from each blood RNA sample. The authors processed their data as follows. The median number of TCRs per sample was some 100,000, ranging from about 20,000 to 690,600. V, J and CDR3 annotation of the TCR reads was carried out using the Decombinator software suite. For the PS versus PT1 abundance plots, all samples were subsampled to the same number of TCRs (28,000). TCRs were defined as expanded if absent before sensitization and observed at least eight times at the 2-week time point. Using fastp trimming at Q25 and MiXCR clonotype assembly, TCRdb reanalyzed the public sequencing data and kept in-frame beta chains. Each CDR3 protein gets just one entry, which takes the most common genes and DNA from the rows behind it. What appears here as the V and J calls and clone size reflects TCRdb's work, not the paper's. The sample table holds more than 80,000 distinct CDR3 sequences, of which roughly 7.6% were seen once. The top ten clonotypes cover roughly 1.6% of the sample.

Looking up the germline V gene (reference sequence) yields CDR1 DFQATT and CDR2 SNEGSKA. V loses 3 bases, J loses 1 base, and the germline ends lie 6 bases apart. From cysteine to phenylalanine, the CDR3 is 12 amino acids long. Of the read, only the CDR3 DNA is kept; its 36 bases are in frame from base 1. This clonotype occurred a few times. Its binding antigen is unknown. No qualities accompany the bases; no much larger clone lies one base away. This specimen's time point label, per the study, means: patch test 1, 2 weeks after DPC sensitization. This specimen's treatment or condition label, per the study, means: therapeutic diphenylcyclopropenone sensitization with weekly scalp DPC. At every patch-test visit, the blood draw took place before the patch test was put on. Eligible patients were aged 18 to 70, diagnosed with alopecia, deemed suitable for DPC therapy, and excluded if pregnant. Unfractionated whole blood was collected in Tempus Blood RNA tubes, and total RNA was extracted from that blood.

The material was whole blood, obtained in connection with sensitization to the hapten diphenylcyclopropenone (DPC). The receptor was derived from a woman in her twenties or thirties with alopecia areata. Some clones in this sample may be carry-over from other donors' samples. The V and J genes are TRBV20-1 and TRBJ1-1; the best D guess is TRBD1, with 5 bases matching. The DNA sequence is given as TGCAGTGCTAGCGACAGGAACACTGAAGCTTTCTTT. Its product reads: CSASDRNTEAFF.